The subject of this entry is one TCR beta chain. Its recognized antigen is unknown. Base qualities were left out, and no much larger clone turns up one base away. For CDR1 and CDR2, the germline V gene lists MNHEY and SVGAGI. CDR3 length: 15 amino acids, cysteine to phenylalanine. Only the CDR3 region is kept as DNA, spanning 45 bases read in frame from base 1. Deletion took 6 bases off V and 4 bases off J, with a span of 15 bases between the germline ends. This specimen comes from a study of shared clonotypes between healthy human individuals (dated by TCRdb to the early 2020s). Notes on the research overall: The cohort comprised a couple of women and a few men aged 18 to 49 years. Per donor, three plates each were used for CD4 naive and CD4 memory, two for CD8 naive, and one for CD8 memory. To estimate repertoire size and how much clonotype sharing occurs between individuals, the study deeply sequenced the blood TCR repertoires of several healthy adults. Different laboratories and diverse techniques were used to prepare libraries and sequence TCR repertoires, to increase sequencing depth and limit assay-specific biases. Each donor's leukapheresis produced roughly between roughly 0.94 and 9.5 billion PBMCs.

Using the deep immunoSEQ assay, multiplex PCR amplified TCR CDR3 regions from genomic DNA. Extracted genomic DNA from each cell subset was distributed evenly across all wells of several immunoSEQ 96-well plates, and each plate was treated as a replicate. For sorted subsets, approximately 210 ng of genomic DNA, equivalent to some 33,000 T cell genomes, went into each replicate PCR. Purified libraries were quantified with a Qubit 3.0 fluorometer, sized on a Bioanalyzer 2100, and re-quantified with the KAPA Library Quantification kit. Every immunoSEQ 96-well plate was sequenced on a dedicated single-read 150-cycle Illumina NextSeq 550 flow cell. For the original study's pipeline: Because the immunoSEQ output included only junctional sequences and no quality scores, the filtering could not be the same as the filtering used for full-length reads. To assign V/J genes and CDR3, sequences were annotated using PyIR, a Python wrapper for IgBLAST v1.9, with IMGT germline references. Reads were removed for weak V/J assignments (E-value above 1e-6), missing CDR3, stop codons, out-of-frame junctions, or ambiguous translated residues. V3J clonotypes were defined by identical inferred V gene, J gene, and CDR3 amino acid sequence. The percentage overlap between two repertoires was calculated by dividing the number of shared unique clonotypes by the size of the smaller repertoire. Three approaches were used to assess repertoire richness: RTK rarefaction, the Chao1 estimator, and Recon v2.1 estimates of unobserved clonotypes. Generation probabilities for all TCRbeta clonotypes obtained by the gDNA method from several donors were computed using OLGA. As stored in TCRdb, this immuneACCESS dataset retains in-frame rearrangements with V and J assigned. A fraction of the clones does not appear; measured against another copy, unresolved V genes explain less than half of the discrepancy, and the remainder lacks a known reason. For V, J and clone size, that table is used; D and trimming come from the DNA. This sample gives roughly 2,300,000 clones in total; 85% to 95% of them show up just once. The ten biggest clones cover about 0.36% of the sample.

Overall study results and their limits: The genetic and exposure-history diversity represented was limited by the small number of donors. Across a few donors, around 5.4% of naive CD4, approximately 4% of naive CD8, about 2% of memory CD4, and 0.3% to 0.45% of memory CD8 clonotypes were shared. Only blood was sampled, and tissue TCR repertoires likely differ from those in blood. Naive subsets generally had larger estimated clonotype richness than memory subsets did. Even with the large sequencing depth, rarefaction of the sorted-subset datasets indicated that sequencing was incomplete. Pairwise subsampling led to the expectation that sequencing depth would affect the degree of clonotype sharing among donors. Higher generation probabilities were observed for clonotypes shared by all four sorted-subset donors than for non-shared clonotypes.

The donors were healthy, HIV-negative adults who had no recently reported acute infections or vaccinations. Only Caucasian adults living in Nashville, Tennessee, USA were represented among the donors. CD4+ T cells were enriched through magnetic negative selection, after which naive cells were positively selected on CD45RA and the remaining negative fraction served as the memory subset. After blood collection by leukapheresis, PBMCs were isolated using Ficoll-Histopaque density gradient centrifugation and then cryopreserved in the vapor phase of liquid nitrogen. Analytical flow cytometry was used to check the purity and quantity of every magnetically sorted T cell population. Genomic DNA was isolated from every sorted fraction and measured by UV absorbance on a Nanodrop 2000c.

The receptor was isolated from a man younger than 35 in good health. Some clones in this sample may be carry-over from other donors' samples. The chain joins TRBV6-5 to TRBJ2-2; matching of 6 bases hints at TRBD1 as the D gene. Sequencing input: naive CD4+ T cells from PBMCs. This specimen's cell subset or site label, per the study, means: CD45RA+ positively selected. The bases are TGTGCCAGCAGATCCGGACAGCTACCCACCGGGGAGCTGTTTTTT. The resulting protein is CASRSGQLPTGELFF.